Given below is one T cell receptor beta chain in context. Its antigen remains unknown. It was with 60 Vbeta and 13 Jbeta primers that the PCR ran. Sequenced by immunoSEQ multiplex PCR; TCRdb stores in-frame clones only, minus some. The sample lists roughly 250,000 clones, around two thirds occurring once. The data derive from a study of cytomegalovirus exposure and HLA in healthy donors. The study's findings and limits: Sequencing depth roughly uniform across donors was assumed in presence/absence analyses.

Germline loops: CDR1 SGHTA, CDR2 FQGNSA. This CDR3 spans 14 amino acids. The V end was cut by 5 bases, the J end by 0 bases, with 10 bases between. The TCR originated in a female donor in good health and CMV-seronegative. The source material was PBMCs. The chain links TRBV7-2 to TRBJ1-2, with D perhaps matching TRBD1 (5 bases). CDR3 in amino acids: CASSPEGSNYGYTF. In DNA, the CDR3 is TGTGCCAGCAGCCCGGAGGGGTCTAACTATGGCTACACCTTC.